The 22 T cell receptor beta chains given below trace back to one sample, sequenced in a study of PD-L1 blockade in urothelial cancer. Some clones are missing from TCRdb's copy, which holds only in-frame ones; the method was immunoSEQ multiplex PCR. This sample has about 2,400 clones, with roughly 35% found just once. This specimen was tumor tissue, taken before atezolizumab (anti-PD-L1) treatment. These TCRs come from a man aged 55 to 70 with urothelial cancer.

The chain is built from TRBV19 and TRBJ1-1; D is ambiguous. CDR3 length: 13 residues. Germline V gene sequence: CDR1 LNHDA, CDR2 SQIVND (reference sequence). V was trimmed by 5 bases and J by 0 bases, leaving 7 bases between them. As DNA, the CDR3 is TGTGCCAGTAGTCTTATATTGAACACTGAAGCTTTCTTT. Amino acids: CASSLILNTEAFF.

J is TRBJ2-7 and V is TRBV28, with TRBD1 as a possible D gene (6 bases). Germline V gene lookup returns CDR1 MDHEN and CDR2 SYDVKM. This CDR3 contains 17 residues. Trimming cost V 3 bases and J 5 bases, with 23 bases left between them. The CDR3 spells CASSFIRTAPFGDEQYF. CDR3 DNA sequence: TGTGCCAGCAGTTTTATTCGGACAGCACCTTTTGGGGACGAGCAGTACTTC. Together with reference TRBV28 and TRBJ2-7, the CDR3 gives the full variable domain: DVKVTQSSRYLVKRTGEKVFLECVQDMDHENMFWYRQDPGLGLRLIYFSYDVKMKEKGDIPEGYSVSREKKERFSLILESASTNQTSMYLCASSFIRTAPFGDEQYFGPGTRLTVT.

The V and J genes are TRBV30 and TRBJ1-1, with D possibly matching TRBD1 (6 bases). CDR3 length: 15 amino acids. In germline, CDR1 is GTSNPN, CDR2 SVGIG (reference sequence). V was cut by 4 bases and J by 1 base, with 16 bases left in between. Written as DNA, the CDR3 is TGTGCCTGGAAAGCATCAAACAGGGAGAACACTGAAGCTTTCTTT. This encodes CAWKASNRENTEAFF. The complete variable domain, with remaining parts taken from reference TRBV30 and TRBJ1-1, reads SQTIHQWPATLVQPVGSPLSLECTVEGTSNPNLYWYRQAAGRGLQLLFYSVGIGQISSEVPQNLSASRPQDRQFILSSKKLLLSDSGFYLCAWKASNRENTEAFFGQGTRLTVV.

This clone is judged medium-sized (0.01 to 0.1%). V gene TRBV7-2 combines with J gene TRBJ2-7, with 7 bases identical to TRBD1. Germline CDR1 SGHTA, CDR2 FQGNSA. V lost 5 bases, J lost 6 bases, and 7 bases stayed unmatched. This CDR3 is built from 13 residues. CDR3 coding DNA: TGTGCCAGCAGCCAGACAGGGTTCGGCGAGCAGTACTTC. It is translated as CASSQTGFGEQYF.

The V call is TRBV5-1, the J call TRBJ2-3, with 9 bases matching TRBD1. Germline assignment: CDR1 SGHRS and CDR2 YFSETQ. V shed 5 bases and J 2 bases; nucleotides not matched to a gene: 9. The CDR3 sequence is 16 residues long. This CDR3 is CASSPDRGYITDTQYF. The CDR3 nucleotides are TGCGCCAGCAGTCCGGACAGGGGCTACATCACAGATACGCAGTATTTT.

This chain uses TRBV6-8 with TRBJ1-3; 9 bases line up with TRBD1. CDR3 length equals 16 residues. Unmatched junction bases numbered 3, after V lost 2 bases and J lost 1 base. Germline-derived CDR1 and CDR2 are MNHGY and SAAAGT. CDR3 bases: TGTGCCAGCAGTTACGCGGGGACAGGGTCTGGAAACACCATATATTTT. It specifies CASSYAGTGSGNTIYF.

The chain links TRBV28 to TRBJ1-1; weak D call: TRBD1 (5 bases). With 7 bases removed from V and 3 bases from J, the gap between germline ends came to 15 bases. This CDR3 has 14 amino acids. CDR1 MDHEN and CDR2 SYDVKM come from the germline V gene. The CDR3 spells CASNSGGEDTEAFF. The CDR3 DNA sequence: TGTGCCAGCAATTCGGGAGGGGAGGACACTGAAGCTTTCTTT.

This clone is medium-sized (0.01 to 0.1%) within its sample. The V gene is TRBV6-8, the J gene TRBJ1-1; 8 positions agree with TRBD1. The V gene's germline CDR1 is MNHGY and CDR2 SAAAGT. J lost 4 bases, V lost 0 bases, and 1 base had no gene match. The CDR3 runs to 14 residues. DNA of the CDR3: TGTGCCAGCAGTTACTCGACAGGGGTCACTGAAGCTTTCTTT. It codes for CASSYSTGVTEAFF.

The rearrangement joins TRBV28 to TRBJ2-3; 10 bases align to TRBD2. The CDR3 consists of 14 residues. In germline, CDR1 is MDHEN, CDR2 SYDVKM. Trimming cost V 3 bases and J 5 bases; bases outside gene matches: 2. For the CDR3, the DNA is TGTGCCAGCAGTTTGGAGCGGGGGGGAGATACGCAGTATTTT. Amino acid sequence: CASSLERGGDTQYF.

The table lists this clone with a few counts. The chain links TRBV9 to TRBJ2-1; TRBD1 matches 9 bases. The CDR3 spans 15 residues. The germline V gene encodes CDR1 SGDLS and CDR2 YYNGEE. V shed 4 bases, J shed 4 bases, and the junction held 6 bases outside the gene matches. The CDR3 spells CASSSRTGVYNEQFF. CDR3 DNA: TGTGCCAGCAGCTCACGGACAGGGGTATACAATGAGCAGTTCTTC.

The V gene is TRBV5-1, the J gene TRBJ2-6; the D gene is possibly TRBD1 (6 bases). V was shortened by 0 bases and J by 0 bases, with 13 bases between the two germline ends. The V gene's germline CDR1 is SGHRS and CDR2 YFSETQ. CDR3 size: 18 residues. CDR3 loop: CASSLATGGNSGANVLTF. Here the CDR3 DNA reads TGCGCCAGCAGCTTGGCGACAGGTGGGAACTCTGGGGCCAACGTCCTGACTTTC.

The chain carries TRBV15 and TRBJ1-4; D is unclear. CDR3 length: 16 residues. Between the trimmed V and J ends, which lost 0 bases and 4 bases, there was a span of 12 bases. Germline CDR1 is LNHNV and CDR2 is YYDKDF (reference sequence). The CDR3 sequence is CATSRDLGDNNEKLFF. DNA of the CDR3: TGTGCCACCAGCAGAGATCTCGGGGATAATAATGAAAAACTGTTTTTT.

This clone has a handful of counts. The V call is TRBV11-3, the J call TRBJ1-1, with unresolved D. V lost 1 base and J 1 base, leaving 10 bases between the germline ends. The germline V gene encodes CDR1 SGHNT and CDR2 YENEEA. The CDR3 covers 15 residues. CDR3 sequence reads: CASSLVGVSNTEAFF. The CDR3 DNA sequence: TGTGCCAGCAGCTTAGTTGGGGTCTCGAACACTGAAGCTTTCTTT.

This clone was observed a handful of times. J is TRBJ2-7 and V is TRBV6-8; no clear D gene. This CDR3 comprises 13 residues. Germline loops: CDR1 MNHGY, CDR2 SAAAGT. The germline V and J ends were trimmed by 1 base and 0 bases, with 4 bases remaining between them. The CDR3 spells CASSYFGSYEQYF. CDR3 DNA sequence: TGTGCCAGCAGTTACTTCGGCTCCTACGAGCAGTACTTC.

This clone showed up just a few times. This rearrangement joins TRBV6-8 to TRBJ2-6; D unresolved. Trimming shortened V by 2 bases and J by 0 bases, and 17 bases separated the two germline ends. Germline values: CDR1 MNHGY, CDR2 SAAAGT. The CDR3 totals 19 residues. The CDR3 DNA is TGTGCCAGCAGTTACCCTGACTTGCCAAAGGGCTCTGGGGCCAACGTCCTGACTTTC. It is translated as CASSYPDLPKGSGANVLTF.

J is TRBJ1-1 and V is TRBV19, with TRBD1 as a possible D gene (5 bases). Trimming took 7 bases from V and 4 from J, leaving 16 bases between them. Germline CDR1 LNHDA, CDR2 SQIVND (reference sequence). The CDR3 sequence is 14 residues long. CDR3 DNA: TGTGCCAGTACCCTTTATCGTGGGGGCACTGAAGCTTTCTTT. The encoded protein is CASTLYRGGTEAFF.

This chain connects TRBV11-3 to TRBJ1-6, with D unclear. Germline V lookup: CDR1 SGHNT, CDR2 YENEEA. The CDR3 loop spans 14 amino acids. Trimming took 1 base from V and 4 from J, leaving 5 bases between them. The chain's CDR3 is CASSLGRYNSPLHF. CDR3 nucleotide sequence: TGTGCCAGCAGCTTAGGCCGGTATAATTCACCCCTCCACTTT.

This clone is hyperexpanded (1% or more) by share. This chain connects TRBV6-8 to TRBJ2-3; D uncertain. Looked up from germline, CDR1 is MNHGY and CDR2 is SAAAGT. The CDR3 runs 15 residues. Trimming removed 5 bases from V and 6 bases from J, with 18 bases in between. The CDR3 loop reads CASSEASSVFDTQYF. Written as DNA, the CDR3 is TGTGCCAGCAGTGAGGCTTCCTCCGTTTTCGATACGCAGTATTTT.

This clone has only a few counts. The CDR3 loop is CASSIGRGGGNIQYF. DNA for the CDR3: TGTGCCAGCAGTATCGGGAGGGGAGGCGGGAACATTCAGTACTTC. The chain recombines TRBV28 with TRBJ2-4; TRBD2 agrees at 8 bases. CDR3 size: 15 residues. V dropped 5 bases and J dropped 7; count of bases not matched to a gene: 10. Germline CDR1 and CDR2: MDHEN and SYDVKM.

The chain carries TRBV30 and TRBJ1-6; TRBD1 agrees at 9 bases. The germline V gene has CDR1 GTSNPN and CDR2 SVGIG (reference sequence). After removal of 5 bases from V and 7 bases from J, the junction contained 6 bases not matched to a gene. This CDR3 contains 14 residues. CDR3 nucleotide sequence: TGTGCCTGGCGGACAGGGGTTGAGAATTCACCCCTCCACTTT. This sequence encodes CAWRTGVENSPLHF.

The chain uses TRBV25-1 and TRBJ1-5, with no clear D. V lost 2 bases to trimming and J lost 2 bases, with 13 bases between them. Germline V gives CDR1 MGHDK, CDR2 SYGVNS. The CDR3 spans 16 residues. The CDR3 is CASSEAGARGNQPQHF. Written as DNA, the CDR3 is TGTGCCAGCAGTGAAGCGGGCGCCCGAGGCAATCAGCCCCAGCATTTT.

This clone has just a few counts. The chain has TRBV15 and TRBJ1-4; the D gene is possibly TRBD1 (6 bases). V was trimmed by 0 bases and J by 8 bases, leaving 13 bases between them. CDR1 is LNHNV and CDR2 is YYDKDF in the germline V gene (reference sequence). The CDR3 contains 15 residues. The CDR3: CATSRDGGPGEKLFF. The DNA for the CDR3 is TGTGCCACCAGCAGAGATGGGGGCCCGGGGGAAAAACTGTTTTTT.